The present T cell receptor (beta chain) was sequenced within a study of blood T cell repertoires in COVID-19. Study-level background: The samples span acute and convalescent COVID-19 from the United States, Italy and Spain.

Germline CDR1 is SNHLY and CDR2 is FYNNEI. The CDR3 is 15 amino acids. V lost 6 bases and J lost 3; bases outside the gene matches: 10. Original methodology: Amplified reference gene primers provided the basis for estimating nucleated cell counts. Libraries were prepared by immunoSEQ multiplex PCR; TCRdb keeps only in-frame clonotypes and omits some of them. From that table come the V and J calls and clone size; the DNA was used to work out D and trimming. The sample consists of approximately 46,000 clones, more than 65% of them appearing once. The specimen was peripheral blood. The V gene is TRBV2, the J gene TRBJ2-7; 8 nucleotides line up with TRBD2. The clonotype originates from a man at least 80 years old with acute or convalescent COVID-19. The CDR3 coding sequence is TGTGCCAGCAGGCTACAGCCGGGACTAGGCTACGAGCAGTACTTC. It translates to CASRLQPGLGYEQYF.